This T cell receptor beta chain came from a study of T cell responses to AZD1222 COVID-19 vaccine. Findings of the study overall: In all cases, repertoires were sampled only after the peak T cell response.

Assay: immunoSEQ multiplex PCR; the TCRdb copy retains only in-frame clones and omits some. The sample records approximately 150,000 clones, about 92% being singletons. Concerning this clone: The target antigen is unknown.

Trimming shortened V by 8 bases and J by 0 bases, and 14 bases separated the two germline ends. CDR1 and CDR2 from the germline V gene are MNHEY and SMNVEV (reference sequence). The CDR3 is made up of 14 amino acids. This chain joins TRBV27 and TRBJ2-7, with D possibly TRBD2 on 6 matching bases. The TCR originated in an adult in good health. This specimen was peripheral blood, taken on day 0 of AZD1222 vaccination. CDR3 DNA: TGTGCCAGCCGCGGGATCCCCGGCTCCTACGAGCAGTACTTC. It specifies CASRGIPGSYEQYF.